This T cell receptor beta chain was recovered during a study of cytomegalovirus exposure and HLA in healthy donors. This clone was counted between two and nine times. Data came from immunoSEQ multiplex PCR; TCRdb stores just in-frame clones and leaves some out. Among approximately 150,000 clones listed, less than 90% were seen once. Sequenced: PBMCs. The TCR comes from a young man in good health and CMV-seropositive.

The CDR3 here is CASTTGATQYF. CDR3 nucleotide sequence: TGTGCCAGTACCACAGGGGCTACGCAGTATTTT. The chain couples TRBV19 to TRBJ2-3, with TRBD1 matching 7 bases. Trimming at V came to 7 bases and at J to 8 bases, leaving 3 bases not matched to a gene. CDR3 length: 11 residues. Germline CDR1 is LNHDA and CDR2 is SQIVND (reference sequence). The variable domain in full, with the rest retrieved from reference TRBV19 and TRBJ2-3, is DGGITQSPKYLFRKEGQNVTLSCEQNLNHDAMYWYRQDPGQGLRLIYYSQIVNDFQKGDIAEGYSVSREKKESFPLTVTSAQKNPTAFYLCASTTGATQYFGPGTRLTVL.